The T cell receptor (beta chain) described here comes from a study of cytomegalovirus exposure and HLA in healthy donors. Germline CDR1 MDHEN, CDR2 SYDVKM. V lost 6 bases, J lost 5 bases, and 15 bases lay in between. The CDR3 loop spans 14 amino acids. A note on this clone: Its target is not known.

Findings and caveats of the study: Later analysis demonstrated an association between a missense DCLRE1C variant and TCR beta V- and J-gene trimming. An observed cluster of highly shared sequence variants was recorded as a likely sequencing artifact.

The PCR made use of 60 Vbeta and 13 Jbeta primers. Only in-frame clones appear in the TCRdb table, and some are missing; sequencing was by immunoSEQ multiplex PCR. This table holds some 79,000 clones, around 76% found once. The clonotype originates from a male donor in good health and CMV-seropositive. Sequencing was carried out using PBMCs. The chain has TRBV28 and TRBJ2-3, with a tentative D call TRBD1 (5 bases). CDR3 sequence: CASSSPSQGDTQYF. Here the CDR3 DNA reads TGTGCCAGCAGCTCCCCCTCGCAGGGAGATACGCAGTATTTT.